These 2 T cell receptor beta chains share one sample of origin, sequenced in a study of T cell responses to AZD1222 COVID-19 vaccine. The protocol was immunoSEQ multiplex PCR, while the TCRdb copy is restricted to in-frame clones and leaves out a portion. The sample holds about 180,000 clones; 90% to 95% are singletons and the top ten take 1.6%. This sample comprised peripheral blood, obtained 28 days after the second AZD1222 dose. Source of these receptors: an adult who received the AZD1222 COVID-19 vaccine.

This sequence joins TRBV7-6 and TRBJ1-3; D is unclear. CDR3 length equals 15 residues. With 2 bases removed from V and 0 bases from J, the gap between germline ends came to 8 bases. The germline V gene has CDR1 SGHVS and CDR2 FNYEAQ. The CDR3 spells CASSLPSISGNTIYF. CDR3 nucleotides: TGTGCCAGCAGCTTACCATCCATCTCTGGAAACACCATATATTTT.

The gene calls are TRBV11-3 and TRBJ1-1; D is ambiguous. CDR3 length: 14 residues. Trimming cost V 1 base and J 1 base, with 7 bases left between them. In germline, CDR1 is SGHNT, CDR2 YENEEA. The CDR3 bases are TGTGCCAGCAGCTTAGGACGGCAGAACACTGAAGCTTTCTTT. Its protein is CASSLGRQNTEAFF.